This TCR beta chain was found in a study of OX40 agonist ivuxolimab in advanced cancers. General study findings and limits: Both CD4+ and CD8+ T cell populations in blood had undergone clonal expansion by week 6 at 0.1 to 3.0 mg/kg. CD4+ T cells averaged fewer expanded clones than CD8+ T cells.

Data came from immunoSEQ multiplex PCR; TCRdb stores just in-frame clones and leaves some out. The table has about 99,000 clones, 90% to 95% seen once; the top ten hold 0.25% to 0.35%. To note about this clone: Its matching antigen is unknown.

This CDR3 is 13 amino acids long. From germline, CDR1 is SGHNT and CDR2 YENEEA. Trimming took 2 bases from V and 4 from J, leaving 9 bases between them. Patients with autoimmune history or systemic immunosuppression were excluded. The specimen was CD4+ or CD8+ T cells sorted from blood, collected in a trial of the OX40 agonist ivuxolimab. V is TRBV11-3 and J is TRBJ2-7, with D possibly TRBD1 on 5 matching bases. The TCR sequence derives from an adult with an advanced solid tumor such as melanoma, head and neck, liver or kidney cancer. CDR3 residues: CASSLRGGYEQYF. Here the CDR3 DNA reads TGTGCCAGCAGCTTAAGGGGTGGATACGAGCAGTACTTC.